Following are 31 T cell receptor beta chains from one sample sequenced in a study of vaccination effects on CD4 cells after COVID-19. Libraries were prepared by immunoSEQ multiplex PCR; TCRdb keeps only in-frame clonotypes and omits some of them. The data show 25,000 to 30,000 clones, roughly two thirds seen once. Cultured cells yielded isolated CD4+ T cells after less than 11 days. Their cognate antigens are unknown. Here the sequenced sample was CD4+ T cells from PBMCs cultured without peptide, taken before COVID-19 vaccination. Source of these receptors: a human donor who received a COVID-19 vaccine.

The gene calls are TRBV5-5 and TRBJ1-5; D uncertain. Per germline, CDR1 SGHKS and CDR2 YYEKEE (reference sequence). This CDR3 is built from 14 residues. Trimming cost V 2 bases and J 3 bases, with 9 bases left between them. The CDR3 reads CASSFVGTNQPQHF. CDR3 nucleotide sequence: TGTGCCAGCAGCTTCGTCGGCACCAATCAGCCCCAGCATTTT.

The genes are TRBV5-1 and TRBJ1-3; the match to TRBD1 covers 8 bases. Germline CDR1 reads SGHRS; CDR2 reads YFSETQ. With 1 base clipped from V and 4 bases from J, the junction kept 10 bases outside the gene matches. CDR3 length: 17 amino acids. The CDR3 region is CASSLFADRVDGNTIYF. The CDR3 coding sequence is TGCGCCAGCAGCTTGTTTGCGGACAGGGTCGACGGAAACACCATATATTTT.

DNA for the CDR3: TGTGCCAGCAGTAGACAGGGTTCCCTGAACACTGAAGCTTTCTTT. Amino acid sequence: CASSRQGSLNTEAFF. V is TRBV25-1 and J is TRBJ1-1; 7 bases match TRBD1. V was clipped by 5 bases and J by 0 bases; unmatched bases: 6. Per the germline V gene, CDR1 is MGHDK and CDR2 is SYGVNS. This CDR3 contains 15 residues.

DNA for the CDR3: TGTGCCAGCAGTGAATACAGGGAGGGCGAGCAGTACTTC. Residues: CASSEYREGEQYF. This chain links TRBV6-1 with TRBJ2-7, with D possibly TRBD2 on 7 matching bases. Germline V gene data show CDR1 as MNHNS and CDR2 as SASEGT. V lost 2 bases and J 6 bases, leaving 11 bases between the germline ends. The CDR3 consists of 13 residues.

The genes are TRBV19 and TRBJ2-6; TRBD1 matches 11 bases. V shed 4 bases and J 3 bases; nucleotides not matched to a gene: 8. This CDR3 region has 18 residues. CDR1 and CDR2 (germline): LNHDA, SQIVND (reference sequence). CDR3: CASSTMDRGRFGANVLTF. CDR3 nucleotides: TGTGCCAGTAGTACTATGGACAGGGGGCGCTTTGGGGCCAACGTCCTGACTTTC. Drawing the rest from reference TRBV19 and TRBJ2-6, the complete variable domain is DGGITQSPKYLFRKEGQNVTLSCEQNLNHDAMYWYRQDPGQGLRLIYYSQIVNDFQKGDIAEGYSVSREKKESFPLTVTSAQKNPTAFYLCASSTMDRGRFGANVLTFGAGSRLTVL.

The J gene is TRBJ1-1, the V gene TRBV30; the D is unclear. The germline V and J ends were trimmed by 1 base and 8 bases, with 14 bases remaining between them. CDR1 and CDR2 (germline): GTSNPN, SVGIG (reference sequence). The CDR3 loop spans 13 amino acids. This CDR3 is CAWSASYSAEAFF. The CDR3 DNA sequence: TGTGCCTGGAGTGCTTCCTACAGTGCCGAAGCTTTCTTT.

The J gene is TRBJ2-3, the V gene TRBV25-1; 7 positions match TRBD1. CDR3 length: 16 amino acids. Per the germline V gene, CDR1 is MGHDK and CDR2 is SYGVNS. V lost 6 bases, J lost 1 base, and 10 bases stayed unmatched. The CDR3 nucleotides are TGTGCCAGCAGCTTAGGTGCGACAGGGCGCACAGATACGCAGTATTTT. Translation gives CASSLGATGRTDTQYF.

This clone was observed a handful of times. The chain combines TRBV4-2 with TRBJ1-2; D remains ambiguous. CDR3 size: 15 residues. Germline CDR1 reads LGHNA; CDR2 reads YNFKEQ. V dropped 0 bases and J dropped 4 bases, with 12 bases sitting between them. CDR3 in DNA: TGTGCCAGCAGCCAAGATGAGGGTTTGGGCTATGGCTACACCTTC. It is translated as CASSQDEGLGYGYTF.

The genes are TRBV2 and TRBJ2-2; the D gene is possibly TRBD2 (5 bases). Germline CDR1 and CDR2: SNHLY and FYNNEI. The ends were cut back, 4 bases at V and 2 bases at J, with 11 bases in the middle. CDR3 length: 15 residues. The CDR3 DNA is TGTGCCAGCAGTGTCGATGCGGGTAACACCGGGGAGCTGTTTTTT. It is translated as CASSVDAGNTGELFF.

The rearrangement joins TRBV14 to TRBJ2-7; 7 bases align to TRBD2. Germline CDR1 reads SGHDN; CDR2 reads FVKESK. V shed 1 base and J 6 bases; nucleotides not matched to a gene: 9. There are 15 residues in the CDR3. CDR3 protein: CASSQVGGGVGEQYF. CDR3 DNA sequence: TGTGCCAGCAGCCAAGTTGGGGGAGGGGTTGGCGAGCAGTACTTC.

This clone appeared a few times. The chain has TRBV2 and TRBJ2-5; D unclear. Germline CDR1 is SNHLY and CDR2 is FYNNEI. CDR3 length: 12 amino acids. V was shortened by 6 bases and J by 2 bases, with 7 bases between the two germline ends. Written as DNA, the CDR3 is TGTGCCAGCAGCACAGTTCAAGAGACCCAGTACTTC. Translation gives CASSTVQETQYF.

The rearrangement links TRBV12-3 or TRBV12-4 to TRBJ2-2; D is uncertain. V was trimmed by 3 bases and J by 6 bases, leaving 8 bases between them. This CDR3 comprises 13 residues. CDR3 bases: TGTGCCAGCAGTTTCCGGGTAGCCGGGGAGCTGTTTTTT. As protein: CASSFRVAGELFF.

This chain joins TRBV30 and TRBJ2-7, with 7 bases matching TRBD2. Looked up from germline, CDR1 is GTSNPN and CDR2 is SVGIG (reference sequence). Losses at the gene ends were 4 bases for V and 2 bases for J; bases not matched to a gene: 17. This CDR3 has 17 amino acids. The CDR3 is CAWTPVTAGRGTYEQYF. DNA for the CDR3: TGTGCCTGGACCCCCGTGACGGCGGGGCGGGGGACCTACGAGCAGTACTTC.

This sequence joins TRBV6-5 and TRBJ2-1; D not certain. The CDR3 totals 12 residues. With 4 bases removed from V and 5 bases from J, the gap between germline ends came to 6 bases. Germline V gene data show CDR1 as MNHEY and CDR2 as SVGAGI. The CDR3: CASSFTNNEQFF. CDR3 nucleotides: TGTGCCAGCAGTTTCACGAACAATGAGCAGTTCTTC.

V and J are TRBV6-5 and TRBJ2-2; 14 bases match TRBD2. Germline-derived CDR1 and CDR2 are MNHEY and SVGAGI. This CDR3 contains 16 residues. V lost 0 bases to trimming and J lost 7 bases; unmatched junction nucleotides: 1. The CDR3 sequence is CASSYSGTSGGGELFF. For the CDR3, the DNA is TGTGCCAGCAGTTACTCCGGGACTAGCGGGGGCGGGGAGCTGTTTTTT.

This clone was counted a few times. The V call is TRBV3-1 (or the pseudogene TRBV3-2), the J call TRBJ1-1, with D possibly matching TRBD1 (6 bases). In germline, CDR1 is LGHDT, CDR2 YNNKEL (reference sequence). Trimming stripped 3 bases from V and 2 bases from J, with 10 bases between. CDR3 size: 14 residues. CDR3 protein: CASSHLQGNTEAFF. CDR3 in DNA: TGTGCCAGCAGCCACTTACAGGGAAACACTGAAGCTTTCTTT.

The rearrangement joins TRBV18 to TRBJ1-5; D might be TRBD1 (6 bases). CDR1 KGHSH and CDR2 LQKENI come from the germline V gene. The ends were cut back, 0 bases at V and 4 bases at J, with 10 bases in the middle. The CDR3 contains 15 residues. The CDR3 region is CASSPPGGGNQPQHF. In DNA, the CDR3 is TGTGCCAGCTCACCACCGGGGGGCGGGAATCAGCCCCAGCATTTT. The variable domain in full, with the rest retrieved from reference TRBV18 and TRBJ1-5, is NAGVMQNPRHLVRRRGQEARLRCSPMKGHSHVYWYRQLPEEGLKFMVYLQKENIIDESGMPKERFSAEFPKEGPSILRIQQVVRGDSAAYFCASSPPGGGNQPQHFGDGTRLSIL.

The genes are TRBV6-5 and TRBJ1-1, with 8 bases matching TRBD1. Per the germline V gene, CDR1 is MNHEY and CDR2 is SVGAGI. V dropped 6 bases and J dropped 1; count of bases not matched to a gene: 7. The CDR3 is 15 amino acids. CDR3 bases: TGTGCCAGCAGGAAGGGACAGGATACGAACACTGAAGCTTTCTTT. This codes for CASRKGQDTNTEAFF.

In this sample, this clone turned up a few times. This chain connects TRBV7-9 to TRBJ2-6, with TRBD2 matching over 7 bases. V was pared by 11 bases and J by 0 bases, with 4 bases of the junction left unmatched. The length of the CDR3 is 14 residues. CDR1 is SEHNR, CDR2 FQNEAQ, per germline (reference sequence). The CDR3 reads CAPSGDSGANVLTF. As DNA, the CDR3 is TGTGCCCCCAGCGGGGACTCTGGGGCCAACGTCCTGACTTTC.

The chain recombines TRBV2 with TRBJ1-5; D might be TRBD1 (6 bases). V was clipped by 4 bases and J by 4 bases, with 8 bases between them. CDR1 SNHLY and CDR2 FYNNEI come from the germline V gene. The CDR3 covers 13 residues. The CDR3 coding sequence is TGTGCCAGCAGTGCTACAGGGAATCAGCCCCAGCATTTT. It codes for CASSATGNQPQHF.

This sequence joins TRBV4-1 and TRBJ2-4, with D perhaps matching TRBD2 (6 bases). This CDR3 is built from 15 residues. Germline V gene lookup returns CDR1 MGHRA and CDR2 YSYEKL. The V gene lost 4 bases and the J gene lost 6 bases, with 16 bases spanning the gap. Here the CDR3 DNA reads TGCGCCAGCAGCCCAGAGGCCGACGGGAGAAACATTCAGTACTTC. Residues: CASSPEADGRNIQYF.

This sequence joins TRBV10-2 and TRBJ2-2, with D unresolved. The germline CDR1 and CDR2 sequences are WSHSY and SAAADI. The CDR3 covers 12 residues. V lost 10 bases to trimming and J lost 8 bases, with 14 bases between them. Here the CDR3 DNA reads TGCGCCACCACGGCCGGTGGGGGGGAGCTGTTTTTT. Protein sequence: CATTAGGGELFF.

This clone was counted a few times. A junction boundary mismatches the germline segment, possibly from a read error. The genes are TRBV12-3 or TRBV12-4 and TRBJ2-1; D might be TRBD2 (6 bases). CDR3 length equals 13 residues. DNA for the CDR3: TGTGCCAGCAGTTTAAGGTTCGCTAGCGACCAAATCTTC. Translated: CASSLRFASDQIF.

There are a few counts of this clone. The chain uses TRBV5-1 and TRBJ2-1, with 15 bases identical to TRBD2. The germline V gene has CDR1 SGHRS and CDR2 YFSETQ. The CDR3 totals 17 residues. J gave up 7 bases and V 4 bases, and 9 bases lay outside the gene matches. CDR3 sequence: CASSPGLAGGPLNEQFF. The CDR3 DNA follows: TGCGCCAGCAGCCCCGGACTAGCGGGAGGGCCGTTGAATGAGCAGTTCTTC.

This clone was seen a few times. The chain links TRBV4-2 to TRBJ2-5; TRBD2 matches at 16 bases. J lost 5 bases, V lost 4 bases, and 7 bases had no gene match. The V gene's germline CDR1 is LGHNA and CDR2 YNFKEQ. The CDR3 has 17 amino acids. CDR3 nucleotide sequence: TGTGCCAGCAGCCCAGACGGGACTAGCGGGAGGGCGGAGACCCAGTACTTC. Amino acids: CASSPDGTSGRAETQYF.

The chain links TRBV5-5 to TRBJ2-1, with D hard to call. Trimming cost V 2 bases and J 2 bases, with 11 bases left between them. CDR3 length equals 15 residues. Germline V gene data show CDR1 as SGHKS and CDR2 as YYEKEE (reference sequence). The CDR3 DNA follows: TGTGCCAGCAGCTTTAATGAGTGGGCCTACAATGAGCAGTTCTTC. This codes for CASSFNEWAYNEQFF.

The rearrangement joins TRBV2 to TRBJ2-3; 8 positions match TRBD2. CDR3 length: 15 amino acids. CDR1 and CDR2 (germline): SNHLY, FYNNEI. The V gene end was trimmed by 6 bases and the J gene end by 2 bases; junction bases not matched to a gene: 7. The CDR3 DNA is TGTGCCAGCAGACCACTAGCGGCACCCACAGATACGCAGTATTTT. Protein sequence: CASRPLAAPTDTQYF.

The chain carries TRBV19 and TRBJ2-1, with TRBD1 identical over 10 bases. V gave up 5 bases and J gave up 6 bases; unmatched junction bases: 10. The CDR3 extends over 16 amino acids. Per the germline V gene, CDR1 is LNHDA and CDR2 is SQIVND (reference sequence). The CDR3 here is CASSHSRDRGPNEQFF. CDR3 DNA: TGTGCCAGTAGTCACTCCCGGGACAGGGGCCCCAATGAGCAGTTCTTC. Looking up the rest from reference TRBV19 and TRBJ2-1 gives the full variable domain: DGGITQSPKYLFRKEGQNVTLSCEQNLNHDAMYWYRQDPGQGLRLIYYSQIVNDFQKGDIAEGYSVSREKKESFPLTVTSAQKNPTAFYLCASSHSRDRGPNEQFFGPGTRLTVL.

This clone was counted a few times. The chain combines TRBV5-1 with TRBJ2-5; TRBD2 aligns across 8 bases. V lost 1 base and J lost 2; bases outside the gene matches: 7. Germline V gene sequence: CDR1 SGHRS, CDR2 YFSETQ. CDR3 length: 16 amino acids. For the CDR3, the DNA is TGCGCCAGCAGCTTGTATGCGGGAGGATCTCAAGAGACCCAGTACTTC. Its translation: CASSLYAGGSQETQYF. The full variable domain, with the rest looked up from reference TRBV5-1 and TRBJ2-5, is KAGVTQTPRYLIKTRGQQVTLSCSPISGHRSVSWYQQTPGQGLQFLFEYFSETQRNKGNFPGRFSGRQFSNSRSEMNVSTLELGDSALYLCASSLYAGGSQETQYFGPGTRLLVL.

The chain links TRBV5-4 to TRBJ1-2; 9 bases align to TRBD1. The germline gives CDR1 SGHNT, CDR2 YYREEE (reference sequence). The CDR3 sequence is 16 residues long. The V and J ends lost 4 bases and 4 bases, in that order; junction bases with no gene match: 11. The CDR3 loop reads CASSTKDRGAGYGYTF. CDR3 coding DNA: TGTGCCAGCAGCACCAAGGACAGGGGAGCTGGCTATGGCTACACCTTC.

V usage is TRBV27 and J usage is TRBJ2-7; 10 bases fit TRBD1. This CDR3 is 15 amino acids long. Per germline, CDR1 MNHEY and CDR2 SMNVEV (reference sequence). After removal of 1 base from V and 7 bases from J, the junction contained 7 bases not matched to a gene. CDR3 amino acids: CASSLFGTGVREQYF. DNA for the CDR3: TGTGCCAGCAGTTTATTCGGGACAGGGGTTCGGGAGCAGTACTTC.